This T cell receptor beta chain was sequenced for a study of blood T cell repertoires in COVID-19. The wider study: Researchers got acute and convalescent COVID-19 samples from the United States, Italy and Spain.

Per the original methods: Researchers report that nucleated cell counts were estimated from reference gene primer amplification. This table comes from immunoSEQ multiplex PCR, and its TCRdb copy is limited to in-frame clones, with some not included. V and J calls and clone size are those listed in that table; D and trimming were worked out from the DNA. This sample has 85,000 to 130,000 clones, with 75% to 85% found just once. In its sample, this clone was seen a few times. The V end lost 1 base, the J end lost 1 base, and 10 bases lay between the germline ends. The CDR3 sequence is 15 residues long. CDR1 and CDR2 from the germline V gene are LGHDT and YNNKEL (reference sequence).

Sequencing was carried out using peripheral blood. The chain recombines TRBV3-1 (or the pseudogene TRBV3-2) with TRBJ1-1, with D unclear. The TCR was taken from a man aged 55 to 69 with acute or convalescent COVID-19. CDR3 loop: CASSQGRSGNTEAFF. As DNA, the CDR3 is TGTGCCAGCAGCCAAGGACGGAGTGGGAACACTGAAGCTTTCTTT.